One and the same sample provided the 10 T cell receptor beta chains below, sequenced in a study of blood T cell repertoires in COVID-19. Only in-frame clones appear in the TCRdb table, and some are missing; sequencing was by immunoSEQ multiplex PCR. Among about 150,000 clones, approximately 80% were seen once, and the ten largest hold 25% to 30%. Sequenced input: peripheral blood. These receptors were obtained from a woman aged 55 to 70 with acute or convalescent COVID-19.

This chain connects TRBV30 to TRBJ2-1, with a possible D match to TRBD2 (6 bases). The CDR3 runs 16 residues. The germline CDR1 and CDR2 sequences are GTSNPN and SVGIG (reference sequence). V was pared by 2 bases and J by 5 bases, with 19 bases between. The CDR3: CAWSPPGGWVNNEQFF. The DNA for the CDR3 is TGTGCCTGGAGTCCGCCCGGGGGTTGGGTTAACAATGAGCAGTTCTTC. Complete variable domain (other parts from reference TRBV30 and TRBJ2-1): SQTIHQWPATLVQPVGSPLSLECTVEGTSNPNLYWYRQAAGRGLQLLFYSVGIGQISSEVPQNLSASRPQDRQFILSSKKLLLSDSGFYLCAWSPPGGWVNNEQFFGPGTRLTVL.

This chain uses TRBV12-3 or TRBV12-4 with TRBJ2-5, with 7 nucleotides matching TRBD1. This CDR3 comprises 13 residues. With V trimmed by 6 bases and J by 1 base, 2 bases remained unmatched. CDR3 protein: CASRRDSQETQYF. DNA of the CDR3: TGTGCCAGCAGGAGGGACAGCCAAGAGACCCAGTACTTC.

The rearrangement links TRBV7-9 to TRBJ1-1, with a tentative D call TRBD1 (6 bases). Per germline, CDR1 SEHNR and CDR2 FQNEAQ (reference sequence). Deletions cut 5 bases from V and 6 bases from J, with 16 bases between. This CDR3 is built from 14 residues. The CDR3, as DNA: TGTGCCAGCAGCAACCGGGACACCGAGGCTGAAGCTTTCTTT. This sequence encodes CASSNRDTEAEAFF.

This chain uses TRBV30 with TRBJ1-1, with TRBD1 matching 8 bases. CDR1 and CDR2 (germline): GTSNPN, SVGIG (reference sequence). This CDR3 is 13 amino acids long. The V gene end was trimmed by 3 bases and the J gene end by 3 bases; junction bases not matched to a gene: 3. CDR3 loop: CAWRGQGYTEAFF. The CDR3 nucleotides are TGTGCCTGGAGAGGACAGGGCTACACTGAAGCTTTCTTT.

This clone was recorded once. The J gene is TRBJ1-2, the V gene TRBV9; D unresolved. The CDR3 spans 13 residues. Between the trimmed V and J ends, which lost 4 bases and 6 bases, there was a span of 13 bases. Germline lookup yields CDR1 SGDLS and CDR2 YYNGEE. CDR3 DNA: TGTGCCAGCAGCCCAAGAAGGCAGGATGGCTACACCTTC. It encodes CASSPRRQDGYTF.

The genes are TRBV6-5 and TRBJ1-1; D may be TRBD1 (6 bases). Trimming removed 3 bases at V and 6 bases at J, with 20 bases between. Germline lookup yields CDR1 MNHEY and CDR2 SVGAGI. This CDR3 region has 16 residues. CDR3 in DNA: TGTGCCAGCAGTTATAAGCTCGGACAGTCTCGATCTGAAGCTTTCTTT. This gives the protein CASSYKLGQSRSEAFF.

J is TRBJ1-2 and V is TRBV24-1; D may be TRBD1 (6 bases). Germline CDR1 is KGHDR and CDR2 is SFDVKD. The CDR3 has 14 residues. V gave up 3 bases and J gave up 4 bases, with 11 bases separating them. CDR3 sequence (DNA): TGTGCCACCAGTGATACAGGGTCGACCTATGGCTACACCTTC. This sequence encodes CATSDTGSTYGYTF.

Comments on this clone: Additional DNA sequences in this sample encode the identical CDR3. The chain uses TRBV19 and TRBJ1-5, with D tentatively TRBD1 (5 bases). The length of the CDR3 is 15 residues. Per the germline V gene, CDR1 is LNHDA and CDR2 is SQIVND (reference sequence). V was pared by 6 bases and J by 6 bases, with 18 bases between. CDR3 DNA: TGTGCCAGTAGGCCGGGGGGGGGTCGGGGTCAGCCCCAGCATTTT. The encoded protein is CASRPGGGRGQPQHF.

The chain combines TRBV9 with TRBJ1-3; 9 nucleotides agree with TRBD1. Losses at the gene ends were 4 bases for V and 0 bases for J; bases not matched to a gene: 14. The CDR3 loop spans 19 amino acids. The V gene's germline CDR1 is SGDLS and CDR2 YYNGEE. The CDR3 is CASSPRPGTGTHSGNTIYF. The DNA of the CDR3 is TGTGCCAGCAGCCCCCGTCCCGGGACAGGGACCCACTCTGGAAACACCATATATTTT.

The rearrangement joins TRBV14 to TRBJ2-1, with 9 bases aligning to TRBD1. V shed 4 bases and J 1 base; nucleotides not matched to a gene: 2. The CDR3 is made up of 15 amino acids. Germline V gene sequence: CDR1 SGHDN, CDR2 FVKESK. The CDR3 DNA reads TGTGCCAGCAGCCCCGGGACAGGGTCCTACAATGAGCAGTTCTTC. It yields the protein CASSPGTGSYNEQFF.